The rows below give T cell receptor beta chains drawn from one sample of a study of immune evolution from preneoplasia to lung adenocarcinoma. The assay was immunoSEQ multiplex PCR, and TCRdb's table has in-frame clones only and misses some. The table records over 9,500 clones, approximately 90% of them present only once. The sequencing input was FFPE invasive lung adenocarcinoma tissue. The receptors come from a person aged 70 to 85 with invasive lung adenocarcinoma. Some clones in this sample may be carry-over from other donors' samples. CDR3s leave out the opening cysteine and the closing phenylalanine or tryptophan. Only part of the rows carry a size: once, few, many, or a class if the clone is expanded.

v_call clone_size cdr3_aa
TRBV9 . ASSVGAAAYEQY
TRBV11-2 . ASSDPLGYEQY
TRBV7-6 . ASSSTGANTGELF
TRBV5-1 . ASSLLGDQTNEQF
TRBV4-2 . ASSQESMQGNTEAF
TRBV5-5 . ASSYAGNTEAF
TRBV5-5 . ASSLGGWSNQPQH
TRBV6-1 . ASRDRRQPQH
TRBV6-6 . ASSYLKGENTGELF
TRBV30 . AWETGGDESYEQY
TRBV7-6 few ASSSPRGGSTDTQY
TRBV5-4 . ASSFEGGTDTQY
TRBV5-1 once ASSSEGTGDTQY
TRBV4-1 . ASSHGGYREAF
TRBV7-9 few ASNNGPDTQY
TRBV7-2 . ASSGGGGYGYT
TRBV29-1 . SVERAGVPPYEQY
TRBV7-3 few ASSLTLDTEAF
TRBV6-1 . ASSELTGVNTEAF
TRBV11-2 . ASSWTGTYEQY
TRBV10-3 . AISEPTSGPGAF
TRBV9 once ASSVGIGGGVNEKLF
TRBV6-5 . ASSGGQGNNQPQH
TRBV11-3 . ASSSGTGIQDTQY
TRBV30 . AWTANYGYT
TRBV23-1 . ASSVAPRTSWEQY
TRBV20-1 . SARHYNEQF
TRBV5-1 . ASSLAASGGSSYNEQF
TRBV30 . AWKWGGSTDTQY
TRBV7-3 . ASSSSVSTDTQY
TRBV11-2 . ASSLPGNRAYEQY
TRBV19 . ASSFGGGGQPQH
TRBV5-1 . ASSLGRVGMVAEAF
TRBV2 . ASSVRGAMAFQTQY
TRBV5-4 . ASSFGTAMETQY
TRBV5-4 . ATQDRAVNEQF
TRBV7-9 once ASSLAGVVEQF
TRBV7-2 . ASSMSGLAGETQY
TRBV28 . ATALAGVIRDTQY
TRBV21-1 . ASSKAWDVQRF
TRBV18 . ASSPTGTQPQH
TRBV7-8 once ASSKRVDYGYT
TRBV6-5 . ASSRGQGRGYT
TRBV29-1 . RVSFANTEAF
TRBV6-5 . ASSEDSGNEKLF
TRBV7-9 . ATQLRAGGKPYEQY
TRBV6-1 . ASSVSGGWSYEQY
TRBV19 . ASSRAEQETQY
TRBV28 . ATKDNEQF
TRBV30 . AAGQGGTEAF
TRBV27 . ASRRGGQGAGEKLF
TRBV5-1 . ASRPLAGGQQETQY
TRBV6-5 . ASRGTAPREAQY
TRBV9 . ASSVGGQGGNTIY
TRBV11-2 . ASHKGTNTGELF